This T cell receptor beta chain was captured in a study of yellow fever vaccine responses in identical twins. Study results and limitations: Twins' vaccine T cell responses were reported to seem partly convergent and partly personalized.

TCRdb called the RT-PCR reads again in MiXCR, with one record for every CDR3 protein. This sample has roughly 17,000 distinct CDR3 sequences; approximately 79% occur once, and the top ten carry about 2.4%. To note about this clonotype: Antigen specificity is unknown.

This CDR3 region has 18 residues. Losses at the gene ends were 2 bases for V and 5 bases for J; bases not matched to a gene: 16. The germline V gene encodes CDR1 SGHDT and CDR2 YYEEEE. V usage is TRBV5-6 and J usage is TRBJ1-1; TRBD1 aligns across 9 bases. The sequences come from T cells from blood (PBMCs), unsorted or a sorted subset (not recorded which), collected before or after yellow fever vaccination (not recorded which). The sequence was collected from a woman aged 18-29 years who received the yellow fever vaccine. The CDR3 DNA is TGTGCCAGCAGCTTAGAGGTCCCGAAATACAGGGGGCAAACTGAAGCTTTCTTT. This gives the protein CASSLEVPKYRGQTEAFF.